These 22 T cell receptor beta chains originate from one sample sequenced in a study of cytomegalovirus exposure and HLA in healthy donors. Primers for the PCR totalled 60 Vbeta and 13 Jbeta. The protocol was immunoSEQ multiplex PCR, while the TCRdb copy is restricted to in-frame clones and leaves out a portion. The table has 75,000 to 90,000 clones, roughly four fifths seen once. The sequenced sample was PBMCs. The receptors were sampled from a human donor in good health.

With regard to this clone: A junction boundary mismatches the germline segment, possibly from a read error. The chain joins TRBV27 to TRBJ1-6; D unclear. There are 17 residues in the CDR3. Germline lookup yields CDR1 MNHEY and CDR2 SMNVEV (reference sequence). The CDR3 coding sequence is TGTGCCAGCAGTCCGCGGGGAGGAACAGAACCCAATTCACCCCTCAACTTT. This sequence encodes CASSPRGGTEPNSPLNF.

The rearrangement joins TRBV7-6 to TRBJ2-3; 8 bases line up with TRBD2. V lost 2 bases to trimming and J lost 6 bases; unmatched junction nucleotides: 16. Germline values: CDR1 SGHVS, CDR2 FNYEAQ. The length of the CDR3 is 18 residues. The CDR3 nucleotides are TGTGCCAGCAGCTTATTCCCCCGGGGGGGGCAGGTTGGGGATACGCAGTATTTT. Translating gives CASSLFPRGGQVGDTQYF.

This chain joins TRBV5-1 and TRBJ2-6; D gene unclear. Looked up from germline, CDR1 is SGHRS and CDR2 is YFSETQ. There are 14 residues in the CDR3. V lost 0 bases to trimming and J lost 2 bases, with 3 bases between them. The CDR3 protein is CASSLVTGANVLTF. CDR3 sequence (DNA): TGCGCCAGCAGCTTGGTTACTGGGGCCAACGTCCTGACTTTC.

This chain uses TRBV7-9 with TRBJ2-1, with TRBD2 matching 9 bases. CDR1 and CDR2 (germline): SEHNR, FQNEAQ (reference sequence). V dropped 1 base and J dropped 5; count of bases not matched to a gene: 6. The CDR3 has 16 amino acids. As DNA, the CDR3 is TGTGCCAGCAGCTTAGGGCTAGCGGGGACTCACAATGAGCAGTTCTTC. Translation gives CASSLGLAGTHNEQFF.

The chain links TRBV5-1 to TRBJ1-1; 9 nucleotides line up with TRBD1. The length of the CDR3 is 17 residues. CDR1 is SGHRS and CDR2 is YFSETQ in the germline V gene. Unmatched junction bases numbered 11, after V lost 4 bases and J lost 1 base. CDR3 nucleotide sequence: TGCGCCAGCAGCCAATGGGGGGACAGGGTTGAGAACACTGAAGCTTTCTTT. It yields the protein CASSQWGDRVENTEAFF. Using reference TRBV5-1 and TRBJ1-1 for the parts outside the CDR3, the full variable domain is KAGVTQTPRYLIKTRGQQVTLSCSPISGHRSVSWYQQTPGQGLQFLFEYFSETQRNKGNFPGRFSGRQFSNSRSEMNVSTLELGDSALYLCASSQWGDRVENTEAFFGQGTRLTVV.

This chain uses TRBV7-2 with TRBJ1-2; 11 positions match TRBD1. This CDR3 contains 16 residues. V lost 5 bases, J lost 1 base, and 6 bases stayed unmatched. Germline CDR1 is SGHTA and CDR2 is FQGNSA. The CDR3 region is CASSIRTGGYNYGYTF. The CDR3, as DNA: TGTGCCAGCAGCATTAGGACAGGGGGCTATAACTATGGCTACACCTTC.

The chain employs TRBV6-1 and TRBJ2-7; 8 nucleotides align to TRBD1. V shed 2 bases, J shed 0 bases, and the junction held 3 bases outside the gene matches. Germline CDR1 and CDR2: MNHNS and SASEGT. The CDR3 loop spans 15 amino acids. The CDR3 reads CASSERQGISYEQYF. DNA of the CDR3: TGTGCCAGCAGTGAACGACAGGGGATCTCCTACGAGCAGTACTTC.

The V gene is TRBV4-1, the J gene TRBJ2-1; D perhaps matches TRBD1 (6 bases). Germline V gene lookup returns CDR1 MGHRA and CDR2 YSYEKL. This CDR3 spans 15 amino acids. The V and J ends lost 4 bases and 0 bases respectively, with 10 bases between them. Here the CDR3 DNA reads TGCGCCAGCAGCCCCACAGGGAGCTCCTACAATGAGCAGTTCTTC. It specifies CASSPTGSSYNEQFF.

This chain joins TRBV5-6 and TRBJ2-7, with 7 bases that match TRBD1. The CDR3 runs 12 residues. Germline-derived CDR1 and CDR2 are SGHDT and YYEEEE. Trimming removed 1 base from V and 10 bases from J; junction bases left unmatched: 5. The CDR3 DNA sequence: TGTGCCAGCAGCTTGACCGACAGGGACCAGTACTTC. Its protein product is CASSLTDRDQYF.

J is TRBJ1-3 and V is TRBV5-4, with D hard to call. V lost 6 bases and J lost 0, with 13 bases in between. From germline, CDR1 is SGHNT and CDR2 YYREEE (reference sequence). The CDR3 sequence is 15 residues long. The CDR3 is CASTPGIDSGNTIYF. DNA for the CDR3: TGTGCCAGCACCCCCGGGATAGACTCTGGAAACACCATATATTTT.

The chain uses TRBV6-1 and TRBJ1-5, with D perhaps matching TRBD1 (5 bases). V lost 0 bases and J lost 9, with 9 bases in between. The germline V gene encodes CDR1 MNHNS and CDR2 SASEGT. The CDR3 spans 13 residues. In nucleotides, the CDR3 is TGTGCCAGCAGTGAAGCGCCAGGGCGGCCCCAGCATTTT. Translation: CASSEAPGRPQHF.

V and J are TRBV13 and TRBJ2-5; 13 bases match TRBD2. Germline values: CDR1 PRHDT, CDR2 FYEKMQ (reference sequence). The V segment lost 0 bases and the J segment 0 bases; nucleotides outside the gene matches: 1. The CDR3 loop spans 17 amino acids. Here the CDR3 DNA reads TGTGCCAGCAGCTTAGGAGGACTAGCGGGGGACCAAGAGACCCAGTACTTC. Residues: CASSLGGLAGDQETQYF.

The rearrangement joins TRBV4-1 to TRBJ1-4; D is possibly TRBD1 (5 bases). CDR1 MGHRA and CDR2 YSYEKL come from the germline V gene. CDR3 length: 18 amino acids. Trimming pared 3 bases from V and 0 bases from J, leaving 17 bases between. The CDR3 bases are TGCGCCAGCAGCCAGTGGGGTAGGACACTTGCAACTAATGAAAAACTGTTTTTT. As protein: CASSQWGRTLATNEKLFF.

In its sample, this clone was seen once. V is TRBV7-9 and J is TRBJ1-1; D perhaps matches TRBD1 (5 bases). V shed 6 bases and J shed 6 bases, with 14 bases lying between them. The CDR3 has 13 amino acids. Germline V gene sequence: CDR1 SEHNR, CDR2 FQNEAQ (reference sequence). Here the CDR3 reads CASRGGVRAEAFF. Written as DNA, the CDR3 is TGTGCCAGCAGGGGGGGGGTTAGGGCTGAAGCTTTCTTT. Full variable domain (rest looked up from reference TRBV7-9 and TRBJ1-1): DTGVSQNPRHKITKRGQNVTFRCDPISEHNRLYWYRQTLGQGPEFLTYFQNEAQLEKSRLLSDRFSAERPKGSFSTLEIQRTEQGDSAMYLCASRGGVRAEAFFGQGTRLTVV.

The chain employs TRBV5-1 and TRBJ1-4; the D gene is possibly TRBD1 (6 bases). V dropped 4 bases and J dropped 0 bases, with 13 bases sitting between them. This CDR3 comprises 16 residues. Germline V lookup: CDR1 SGHRS, CDR2 YFSETQ. DNA of the CDR3: TGCGCCAGCAGCCAGTCAGGACAGACAACTAATGAAAAACTGTTTTTT. Protein product: CASSQSGQTTNEKLFF.

The chain is built from TRBV30 and TRBJ1-5; no firm D call. The CDR3 has 13 residues. Germline lookup yields CDR1 GTSNPN and CDR2 SVGIG (reference sequence). V dropped 0 bases and J dropped 4 bases, with 7 bases sitting between them. This CDR3 is CAWSVSGNQPQHF. CDR3 DNA sequence: TGTGCCTGGAGTGTGTCCGGGAATCAGCCCCAGCATTTT. Supplemented by reference TRBV30 and TRBJ1-5, the full variable domain reads SQTIHQWPATLVQPVGSPLSLECTVEGTSNPNLYWYRQAAGRGLQLLFYSVGIGQISSEVPQNLSASRPQDRQFILSSKKLLLSDSGFYLCAWSVSGNQPQHFGDGTRLSIL.

The V and J genes are TRBV13 and TRBJ2-1, with TRBD2 matching 8 bases. The germline V gene encodes CDR1 PRHDT and CDR2 FYEKMQ (reference sequence). The J segment lost 5 bases and the V segment lost 5 bases, leaving 11 bases of the junction unmatched. This CDR3 has 16 amino acids. The DNA of the CDR3 is TGTGCCAGCAGCCCCCGGATGGGGCGGGGGGACAATGAGCAGTTCTTC. Translation: CASSPRMGRGDNEQFF.

In the case of this clone: This CDR3 is also generated by other DNA sequences in the sample. This sequence joins TRBV18 and TRBJ2-7; TRBD1 matches at 12 bases. Germline V CDR1 and CDR2: KGHSH, LQKENI. J lost 5 bases, V lost 2 bases, and 1 base had no gene match. This CDR3 is built from 14 residues. CDR3 in DNA: TGTGCCAGCTCACCAGGGACAGGGGGCGACGAGCAGTACTTC. This gives the protein CASSPGTGGDEQYF.

The chain is built from TRBV29-1 and TRBJ1-4; possibly TRBD1 for D (6 bases). Germline assignment: CDR1 SQVTM and CDR2 ANQGSEA. The CDR3 runs 15 residues. V lost 2 bases and J 4 bases, leaving 14 bases between the germline ends. The CDR3 loop is CSVEPLGAGNEKLFF. The CDR3 DNA is TGCAGCGTTGAACCCCTGGGGGCTGGTAATGAAAAACTGTTTTTT.

The V call is TRBV6-1, the J call TRBJ1-2; D perhaps matches TRBD1 (5 bases). Between the trimmed V and J ends, which lost 3 bases and 1 base, there was a span of 9 bases. This CDR3 is 14 amino acids long. CDR1 and CDR2 (germline): MNHNS, SASEGT. CDR3 nucleotides: TGTGCCAGCAGTGAGGCGACAGTTAACTATGGCTACACCTTC. This gives the protein CASSEATVNYGYTF.

In nucleotides, the CDR3 is TGCAGCGTGCCCAGGGGCCCCTATGGCTACACCTTC. This gives the protein CSVPRGPYGYTF. V and J are TRBV29-1 and TRBJ1-2, with D perhaps TRBD1 (6 bases). CDR1 is SQVTM and CDR2 is ANQGSEA in the germline V gene. Trimming stripped 6 bases from V and 4 bases from J, with 12 bases between. CDR3 length: 12 amino acids.

Comment on this clone: An end of the junction differs from the germline gene, which may be a read error. This sequence joins TRBV27 and TRBJ1-5; tentatively, D is TRBD1 (5 bases). The CDR3 is 16 residues long. In germline, CDR1 is MNHEY, CDR2 SMNVEV (reference sequence). The CDR3 sequence is CASRPEGRGSNQPQNF. CDR3 nucleotide sequence: TGTGCCAGCAGACCCGAAGGGCGGGGCAGCAATCAGCCCCAGAATTTT.